This record looks at one TCR beta chain sequence and its context. The antigen is unknown. Using 10%, 30% or 50% RNA, naive CD8 libraries were derived from approximately 20,000 to 1,000,000 sorted cells. The authors built bulk TCR libraries by previously described methods with listed TCR primers. Using its own MiXCR run on the PCR reads, TCRdb lists one record per CDR3 protein. The sample lists a few hundred thousand distinct CDR3 sequences, roughly a quarter occurring once. The data are from a study of molecular identifiers for immune sequencing clone quantification. Study outcomes and limitations: The share of molecules held by clones above 20 RNA copies was over 99% in effector cells and under 1% in naive cells. Detection of one spiked Jurkat cell's TCR RNA reportedly worked in 850,000 to 1,000,000 naive cells.

The germline gives CDR1 MNHEY, CDR2 SVGEGT. V gave up 9 bases and J gave up 9 bases, with 12 bases separating them. CDR3 size: 11 residues. The sequencing sample was made of naive CD8+ T cells from blood, with Jurkat cell RNA spiked in. Subset here: FACS-sorted CD8+CD4-CCR7+CD45RA+ naive T cells. The clonotype comes from a human donor in good health. Some libraries in this study had Jurkat cell RNA spiked in. The chain joins TRBV6-2 or TRBV6-3 to TRBJ2-1; no clear D gene. The CDR3 loop is CARTKWGEQFF. The CDR3 nucleotides read TGTGCCAGGACCAAATGGGGTGAGCAGTTCTTC.